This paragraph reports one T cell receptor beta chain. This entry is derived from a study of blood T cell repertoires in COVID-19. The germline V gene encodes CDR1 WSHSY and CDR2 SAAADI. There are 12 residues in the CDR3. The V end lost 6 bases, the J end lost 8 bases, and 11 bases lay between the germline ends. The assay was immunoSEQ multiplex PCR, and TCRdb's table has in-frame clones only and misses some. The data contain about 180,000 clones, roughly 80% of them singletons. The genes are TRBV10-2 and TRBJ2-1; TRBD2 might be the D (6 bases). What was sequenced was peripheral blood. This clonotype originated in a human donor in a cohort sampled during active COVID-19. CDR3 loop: CASSPSVHEQFF. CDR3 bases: TGCGCCAGCAGCCCTAGCGTCCATGAGCAGTTCTTC.